These 18 T cell receptor beta chains share one sample of origin, sequenced in a study of T-cell reconstitution after alpha-beta-depleted transplantation in children (TCRdb year 2016). Receptors were amplified or captured by PCR. These reads were obtained on an Illumina HiSeq 2500. TCR library preparation used molecular barcoding, with unique molecular identifiers applied to normalize quantification of the TCRbeta repertoire. TCRdb's own reprocessing of the public reads used fastp at Q25 and MiXCR and kept productive beta chains. Every distinct CDR3 protein forms one entry, paired with its most common genes and DNA. This sample lists 500,000 or so distinct CDR3 sequences; more than 9.5% were detected once. The top ten clonotypes cover 14% of the sample. This sample's treatment or condition label indicates: allogeneic hematopoietic cell transplantation with graft depleted of TCRalphabeta T cells and CD19 B cells.

This specimen was PBMCs, mostly from graft donor cells, taken 180 days after TCRalphabeta/CD19-depleted stem cell transplant. These receptors were taken from a female patient younger than 10 who had a stem cell transplant for aplastic anemia, so the T cells may come from the graft donor.

The chain uses TRBV30 and TRBJ2-7; D is unresolved. Germline V gives CDR1 GTSNPN, CDR2 SVGIG (reference sequence). The CDR3 length is 12 residues. Trimming pared 6 bases from V and 3 bases from J, leaving 12 bases between. The CDR3 region is CACQLYGYEQYF. The CDR3 bases are TGTGCCTGTCAACTGTACGGCTACGAGCAGTACTTC.

This clonotype was recorded many times. This chain connects TRBV10-2 to TRBJ2-1; 7 nucleotides agree with TRBD2. The CDR3 spans 16 residues. Germline V CDR1 and CDR2: WSHSY, SAAADI. V was clipped by 2 bases and J by 9 bases; unmatched bases: 13. The CDR3 protein is CASSETFAGLVFEQFF. The CDR3, as DNA: TGCGCCAGCAGTGAGACATTCGCCGGACTAGTGTTTGAGCAGTTCTTC.

This clonotype was observed a handful of times. V is TRBV7-8 and J is TRBJ1-5; no clear D gene. CDR3 size: 16 residues. The germline CDR1 and CDR2 sequences are SGHVS and FQNEAQ. Trimming cost V 5 bases and J 4 bases, with 18 bases left between them. CDR3 residues: CASSPRAGNGNQPQHF. The CDR3 nucleotides read TGTGCCAGCAGCCCCCGGGCCGGGAACGGAAATCAGCCCCAGCATTTT. Together with reference TRBV7-8 and TRBJ1-5, the CDR3 gives the full variable domain: GAGVSQSPRYKVAKRGQDVALRCDPISGHVSLFWYQQALGQGPEFLTYFQNEAQLDKSGLPSDRFFAERPEGSVSTLKIQRTQQEDSAVYLCASSPRAGNGNQPQHFGDGTRLSIL.

The V gene is TRBV13, the J gene TRBJ2-2; TRBD1 aligns across 9 bases. Per germline, CDR1 PRHDT and CDR2 FYEKMQ (reference sequence). This CDR3 comprises 15 residues. After removal of 11 bases from V and 2 bases from J, the junction contained 9 bases not matched to a gene. CDR3 protein: CAAASGQGNTGELFF. In DNA, the CDR3 is TGTGCCGCAGCATCGGGACAGGGCAACACCGGGGAGCTGTTTTTT.

This clonotype was seen a few times. The V and J genes are TRBV4-3 and TRBJ2-1; TRBD2 matches at 9 bases. Per germline, CDR1 LGHNA and CDR2 YSLEER. The CDR3 has 19 amino acids. With 3 bases clipped from V and 5 bases from J, the junction kept 17 bases outside the gene matches. The CDR3 sequence: CASSQFPGTSFLLDNEQFF. CDR3 in DNA: TGCGCCAGCAGCCAGTTTCCCGGGACTAGCTTTTTACTAGACAATGAGCAGTTCTTC.

The chain joins TRBV5-1 to TRBJ2-6; TRBD1 agrees at 7 bases. J was trimmed by 0 bases and V by 4 bases; bases with no gene match: 4. CDR1 and CDR2 from the germline V gene are SGHRS and YFSETQ. The CDR3 is made up of 16 amino acids. Here the CDR3 DNA reads TGCGCCAGCAGCCCGGGACAGTTCTCTGGGGCCAACGTCCTGACTTTC. Residues: CASSPGQFSGANVLTF. Supplemented by reference TRBV5-1 and TRBJ2-6, the full variable domain reads KAGVTQTPRYLIKTRGQQVTLSCSPISGHRSVSWYQQTPGQGLQFLFEYFSETQRNKGNFPGRFSGRQFSNSRSEMNVSTLELGDSALYLCASSPGQFSGANVLTFGAGSRLTVL.

This clonotype was observed a handful of times. J is TRBJ2-4 and V is TRBV5-1; 11 nucleotides line up with TRBD1. CDR1 is SGHRS and CDR2 is YFSETQ in the germline V gene. J was trimmed by 6 bases and V by 4 bases; bases with no gene match: 12. This CDR3 is built from 17 residues. The CDR3 loop is CASSDGTGGFGINIQYF. CDR3 bases: TGCGCCAGCAGCGATGGGACAGGGGGATTTGGTATAAACATTCAGTACTTC.

This clonotype has a handful of counts. The rearrangement uses TRBV12-3 or TRBV12-4 and TRBJ2-4, with D possibly being TRBD1 (6 bases). V dropped 3 bases and J dropped 7 bases, with 10 bases sitting between them. CDR3 length: 13 residues. The CDR3 reads CASSFTGKNIQYF. The CDR3 DNA reads TGTGCCAGCAGTTTTACAGGGAAGAACATTCAGTACTTC.

J is TRBJ2-2 and V is TRBV24-1; D is uncertain. The CDR3 covers 14 residues. The germline CDR1 and CDR2 sequences are KGHDR and SFDVKD. V shed 0 bases and J shed 1 base, with 2 bases lying between them. The CDR3 DNA sequence: TGTGCCACCAGTGATTTGGGGAACACCGGGGAGCTGTTTTTT. Translation: CATSDLGNTGELFF.

This clonotype was counted many times. The genes are TRBV7-3 and TRBJ2-1; 10 nucleotides match TRBD2. In germline, CDR1 is SGHTA, CDR2 FQGTGA. The length of the CDR3 is 15 residues. Unmatched junction bases numbered 5, after V lost 2 bases and J lost 7 bases. The chain's CDR3 is CASSLLAGVLNEQFF. The CDR3 DNA reads as TGTGCCAGCAGCTTACTAGCGGGAGTTTTGAATGAGCAGTTCTTC.

As concerns this clonotype: Given a much more abundant clone one base away, this may be a read error. The chain recombines TRBV12-3 or TRBV12-4 with TRBJ2-4; D is undetermined. The length of the CDR3 is 15 residues. CDR3 nucleotide sequence: TGTGCCAGCAGTTTAGGGTCCCAAGGAGCGAACAGTCAGTACTTC. The encoded protein is CASSLGSQGANSQYF.

This clonotype occurred a few times. V is TRBV4-3 and J is TRBJ2-2, with TRBD2 identical over 9 bases. Losses at the gene ends were 0 bases for V and 0 bases for J; bases not matched to a gene: 2. From germline, CDR1 is LGHNA and CDR2 YSLEER. The CDR3 has 17 residues. As DNA, the CDR3 is TGCGCCAGCAGCCAAGAGCTAGCGGGGCCGAACACCGGGGAGCTGTTTTTT. Translated: CASSQELAGPNTGELFF.

This clonotype was recorded a few times. V is TRBV27 and J is TRBJ2-1; D uncertain. The CDR3 is 18 amino acids. Germline V lookup: CDR1 MNHEY, CDR2 SMNVEV (reference sequence). Trimming took off 4 bases at V and 4 bases at J, with 23 bases between the two ends. CDR3 in DNA: TGTGCCAGCAGTTGGATGAGGAAAGGAGTAGAAACTTACAATGAGCAGTTCTTC. Amino acids: CASSWMRKGVETYNEQFF.

This rearrangement joins TRBV5-5 to TRBJ2-7; possibly TRBD1 for D (5 bases). From germline, CDR1 is SGHKS and CDR2 YYEKEE (reference sequence). The CDR3 runs 14 residues. The V end lost 1 base, the J end lost 6 bases, and 14 bases lay between the germline ends. The CDR3 is CASSLLPGPGEQYV. For the CDR3, the DNA is TGTGCCAGCAGCTTGCTACCAGGGCCGGGCGAGCAGTACGTC.

The gene calls are TRBV7-9 and TRBJ2-5; 10 bases fit TRBD1. CDR1 is SEHNR, CDR2 FQNEAQ, per germline (reference sequence). The V and J ends lost 10 bases and 4 bases, in that order; junction bases with no gene match: 15. The length of the CDR3 is 16 residues. The DNA of the CDR3 is TGTGCCATCCACGCCTACCGGGACAGGGGTCGAGAGACCCAGTACTTC. Amino acid sequence: CAIHAYRDRGRETQYF.

This chain connects TRBV7-2 to TRBJ1-2; D perhaps matches TRBD1 (6 bases). The CDR3 is 14 amino acids. Germline loops: CDR1 SGHTA, CDR2 FQGNSA. Trimming pared 4 bases from V and 0 bases from J, leaving 9 bases between. CDR3 coding DNA: TGTGCCAGCAGCTCTCGACAGGCTAACTATGGCTACACCTTC. Residues: CASSSRQANYGYTF. The variable domain in full, completed from reference TRBV7-2 and TRBJ1-2, reads GAGVSQSPSNKVTEKGKDVELRCDPISGHTALYWYRQSLGQGLEFLIYFQGNSAPDKSGLPSDRFSAERTGGSVSTLTIQRTQQEDSAVYLCASSSRQANYGYTFGSGTRLTVV.

J is TRBJ2-3 and V is TRBV3-1; 9 bases are a match to TRBD2. Trimming removed 0 bases from V and 4 bases from J; junction bases left unmatched: 11. Germline CDR1 and CDR2: LGHDT and YNNKEL (reference sequence). The CDR3 length is 18 residues. Here the CDR3 reads CASSQDLSSGTVADTQYF. CDR3 DNA sequence: TGTGCCAGCAGCCAAGACCTCTCTAGCGGGACGGTCGCAGATACGCAGTATTTT.

This clonotype was recorded a few times. The V gene is TRBV28, the J gene TRBJ2-5, with TRBD1 as a possible D gene (6 bases). In germline, CDR1 is MDHEN, CDR2 SYDVKM. The CDR3 is 17 amino acids. The V end was cut by 6 bases, the J end by 2 bases, with 22 bases between. The CDR3 here is CASSTVWGHRVQETQYF. CDR3 DNA sequence: TGTGCCAGCAGCACAGTTTGGGGTCACAGGGTTCAAGAGACCCAGTACTTC.